This TCR beta chain comes out of a study of T-cell reconstitution after alpha-beta-depleted transplantation in children. Unique molecular identifiers were used to barcode this TCRbeta library. TCRdb analysed the PCR reads with MiXCR anew, one entry per CDR3 protein. In the table there are about 980,000 distinct CDR3 sequences, roughly 29% of which are singletons. Details on this clonotype: No antigen is known for it.

The length of the CDR3 is 11 residues. Trimming took off 5 bases at V and 6 bases at J, with 11 bases between the two ends. Per germline, CDR1 DFQATT and CDR2 SNEGSKA (reference sequence). Findings of the study overall: For some patients, TCRbeta diversity was high at day 60 because of recipient T cells and thymic progenitors that survived. Alpha-beta T cells present about two months after transplant were reported to originate from several hundred expanded graft clones. Once a year had passed after transplant, T-cell counts and diversity came mostly from newly produced T cells.

The genes are TRBV20-1 and TRBJ2-7; D is uncertain. The sequenced sample was PBMCs, mostly from graft donor cells, obtained 360 days after TCRalphabeta/CD19-depleted stem cell transplant. This TCR was sampled from a boy younger than two who had a stem cell transplant for SCID, so the T cells may come from the graft donor. The CDR3 protein is CSAVHGSEQYF. The CDR3 nucleotides read TGCAGTGCTGTTCACGGATCCGAGCAGTACTTC.